This entry lists 20 T cell receptor beta chains sequenced from one sample in a study of cytomegalovirus exposure and HLA in healthy donors. The PCR had 60 Vbeta and 13 Jbeta primers. This table comes from immunoSEQ multiplex PCR, and its TCRdb copy is limited to in-frame clones, with some not included. The sample includes about 160,000 clones, about three quarters of them seen just once. Sequences were obtained from PBMCs. The receptor set was obtained from a female donor in good health and CMV-seronegative.

This chain joins TRBV28 and TRBJ2-5; D possibly corresponds to TRBD2 (6 bases). The CDR3 extends over 17 amino acids. V gave up 2 bases and J gave up 7 bases, with 23 bases separating them. In germline, CDR1 is MDHEN, CDR2 SYDVKM. The chain's CDR3 is CASSLELATPPLGTQYF. The DNA of the CDR3 is TGTGCCAGCAGTTTAGAACTAGCTACTCCACCGCTCGGGACCCAGTACTTC.

The V gene is TRBV2, the J gene TRBJ1-5, with D possibly TRBD1 on 5 matching bases. V was cut by 2 bases and J by 4 bases, with 12 bases left in between. The CDR3 runs to 15 residues. CDR1 SNHLY and CDR2 FYNNEI come from the germline V gene. CDR3 bases: TGTGCCAGCAGTGAACTGAGACAGAATAATCAGCCCCAGCATTTT. This sequence encodes CASSELRQNNQPQHF.

This clone showed up just a few times. V and J are TRBV18 and TRBJ1-2; D may be TRBD1 (5 bases). Germline CDR1 is KGHSH and CDR2 is LQKENI. Trimming took off 5 bases at V and 6 bases at J, with 13 bases between the two ends. The CDR3 has 13 amino acids. For the CDR3, the DNA is TGTGCCAGCTCATCTAAGCAGGGCCATGGCTACACCTTC. It codes for CASSSKQGHGYTF.

This chain links TRBV29-1 with TRBJ2-7; the match to TRBD2 covers 10 bases. Germline CDR1 is SQVTM and CDR2 is ANQGSEA. J was trimmed by 7 bases and V by 6 bases; bases with no gene match: 9. This CDR3 is 13 amino acids long. CDR3 region: CSVRAGGPKEQYF. CDR3 bases: TGCAGCGTCAGAGCGGGAGGGCCGAAAGAGCAGTACTTC.

This clone was counted only a few times. The chain couples TRBV6-1 to TRBJ2-7; D possibly corresponds to TRBD1 (6 bases). The V end was cut by 6 bases, the J end by 13 bases, with 16 bases between. Germline CDR1 and CDR2: MNHNS and SASEGT. The CDR3 extends over 11 amino acids. The CDR3 sequence is CASSRDKDPYF. CDR3 DNA sequence: TGTGCCAGCAGCCGGGACAAGGATCCTTACTTC.

The chain joins TRBV6-5 to TRBJ2-1; possible D gene TRBD1, 5 bases. V was trimmed by 4 bases and J by 0 bases, leaving 7 bases between them. The CDR3 contains 14 residues. The germline V gene has CDR1 MNHEY and CDR2 SVGAGI. CDR3 nucleotide sequence: TGTGCCAGCAGTTTGACAGTCTCCTACAATGAGCAGTTCTTC. Its protein product is CASSLTVSYNEQFF.

The chain is built from TRBV4-2 and TRBJ1-2, with D hard to call. The CDR3 has 15 amino acids. Trimming pared 0 bases from V and 8 bases from J, leaving 16 bases between. Germline loops: CDR1 LGHNA, CDR2 YNFKEQ. The CDR3 nucleotides read TGTGCCAGCAGCCAAGAAGATATGACTCCGTGGGGCTACACCTTC. This encodes CASSQEDMTPWGYTF.

This chain uses TRBV9 with TRBJ2-7, with 11 bases lining up with TRBD1. CDR1 and CDR2 (germline): SGDLS, YYNGEE. This CDR3 has 15 residues. V lost 5 bases, J lost 4 bases, and 8 bases stayed unmatched. CDR3 nucleotide sequence: TGTGCCAGCAGTCCCGGACAGGGGGCGGGGTACGAGCAGTACTTC. Amino acid sequence: CASSPGQGAGYEQYF.

This clone has only one observation. The CDR3 is CASSLDSSYEQYF. The CDR3 nucleotides are TGTGCCAGCAGCTTAGACTCCTCCTACGAGCAGTACTTC. This chain joins TRBV7-9 and TRBJ2-7; D ambiguous. Germline CDR1 and CDR2: SEHNR and FQNEAQ (reference sequence). V was cut by 1 base and J by 0 bases, with 4 bases left in between. There are 13 residues in the CDR3.

This chain connects TRBV7-9 to TRBJ1-1, with D possibly being TRBD1 (5 bases). V was pared by 1 base and J by 7 bases, with 7 bases between. Germline CDR1 is SEHNR and CDR2 is FQNEAQ (reference sequence). CDR3 size: 12 residues. CDR3 amino acids: CASSLEGFEAFF. CDR3 DNA: TGTGCCAGCAGCTTAGAGGGGTTTGAAGCTTTCTTT.

The chain is built from TRBV29-1 and TRBJ1-1; D possibly corresponds to TRBD1 (6 bases). V was cut by 7 bases and J by 1 base, with 13 bases left in between. CDR1 SQVTM and CDR2 ANQGSEA come from the germline V gene. The CDR3 length is 13 residues. CDR3 nucleotides: TGCAGCGCCACGCCACAGGGGAACACTGAAGCTTTCTTT. This translates into CSATPQGNTEAFF.

This chain joins TRBV29-1 and TRBJ1-1; possible D gene TRBD1, 5 bases. Germline loops: CDR1 SQVTM, CDR2 ANQGSEA. Trimming removed 1 base from V and 5 bases from J, with 14 bases in between. CDR3 length: 14 amino acids. CDR3 nucleotide sequence: TGCAGCGTTGAAGCAGTGGCCAGGGCGACTGAAGCTTTCTTT. Translated, it gives CSVEAVARATEAFF.

The rearrangement joins TRBV4-3 to TRBJ2-1; 9 nucleotides agree with TRBD1. With 0 bases clipped from V and 9 bases from J, the junction kept 12 bases outside the gene matches. This CDR3 comprises 17 residues. Germline V CDR1 and CDR2: LGHNA, YSLEER. The CDR3 DNA reads TGCGCCAGCAGCCAAGATCGGGACAGGGCACTAGCTGGTGAGCAGTTCTTC. Its translation is CASSQDRDRALAGEQFF.

This chain uses TRBV21-1 with TRBJ2-1; TRBD1, as called in the table, went unchecked against the DNA. TRBV21-1 is classified as a pseudogene. CDR3 length: 12 residues. CDR3 coding DNA: TGTGCCAGCAGCAATTGGCAGAATGAGCAGTTCTTC. Amino acid sequence: CASSNWQNEQFF.

In its sample, this clone was seen a few times. The rearrangement uses TRBV5-4 and TRBJ2-2, with 8 nucleotides matching TRBD2. V lost 9 bases and J lost 7; bases outside the gene matches: 11. Germline V gene lookup returns CDR1 SGHNT and CDR2 YYREEE (reference sequence). The CDR3 loop spans 14 amino acids. CDR3 nucleotide sequence: TGTGCCACCGGGACTAGTAGTTCTTACGGGGAGCTGTTTTTT. It codes for CATGTSSSYGELFF.

DNA of the CDR3: TGTGCCTGGAGCCAGGGCCCGGCTAATGAAAAACTGTTTTTT. It encodes CAWSQGPANEKLFF. The chain combines TRBV30 with TRBJ1-4; a weak D match, TRBD1 (5 bases). In germline, CDR1 is GTSNPN, CDR2 SVGIG (reference sequence). This CDR3 spans 14 amino acids. Trimming took 3 bases from V and 3 from J, leaving 11 bases between them.

This clone was detected a few times. The chain carries TRBV4-1 and TRBJ2-2, with D tentatively TRBD2 (5 bases). This CDR3 has 13 amino acids. Germline CDR1 MGHRA, CDR2 YSYEKL. The CDR3 DNA reads TGCGTGGCGGGCGACGCGAACACCGGGGAGCTGTTTTTT. Translation: CVAGDANTGELFF.

The chain is built from TRBV5-5 and TRBJ1-3; 8 nucleotides align to TRBD1. The trim removed 4 bases at V and 4 bases at J, leaving 10 bases unmatched. The CDR3 sequence is 16 residues long. Germline V gene data show CDR1 as SGHKS and CDR2 as YYEKEE (reference sequence). DNA of the CDR3: TGTGCCAGCAGCCGTCAGGGGGCCAGATCCGGAAACACCATATATTTT. Its translation is CASSRQGARSGNTIYF.

The chain joins TRBV28 to TRBJ1-5; 8 bases map to TRBD1. V dropped 4 bases and J dropped 7; count of bases not matched to a gene: 12. Germline V gives CDR1 MDHEN, CDR2 SYDVKM. The CDR3 runs 16 residues. This CDR3 reads CASSSPRTGGRQPQHF. CDR3 sequence (DNA): TGTGCCAGCAGTTCGCCTCGAACAGGGGGAAGGCAGCCCCAGCATTTT.

The chain is built from TRBV19 and TRBJ2-5, with 7 bases lining up with TRBD2. The trim removed 1 base at V and 2 bases at J, leaving 7 bases unmatched. This CDR3 is 16 amino acids long. The V gene's germline CDR1 is LNHDA and CDR2 SQIVND (reference sequence). CDR3 in DNA: TGTGCCAGTAGTATAGCGGGGGGACGGCTTCAAGAGACCCAGTACTTC. Translated: CASSIAGGRLQETQYF.